This record concerns one T cell receptor beta chain sequence. The record originates from a study of glioma-infiltrating T cells after dendritic cell vaccination. For the study at large: Dendritic cell vaccination trial patients had either newly diagnosed or recurrent glioblastoma. Autologous tumor lysate-pulsed dendritic cell vaccination was given between 2003 and 2012. The vaccine used monocyte-derived dendritic cells pulsed overnight with autologous tumor lysate.

Time point defined: after dendritic cell vaccination, including at tumor progression/relapse. The protocol was immunoSEQ multiplex PCR, while the TCRdb copy is restricted to in-frame clones and leaves out a portion. The table has tens of thousands of clones, about 79% seen once. Sequences were derived from blood, sampled after dendritic cell vaccination. The receptor was isolated from a human donor with glioblastoma.

CDR3 sequence: CASSLGTSSNEQFF. The CDR3 DNA follows: TGTGCCAGCAGCTTAGGGACTAGCAGCAATGAGCAGTTCTTC. V usage is TRBV7-3 and J usage is TRBJ2-1, with 9 positions matching TRBD2. Germline values: CDR1 SGHTA, CDR2 FQGTGA. Trimming at V came to 2 bases and at J to 6 bases, leaving 2 bases not matched to a gene. The length of the CDR3 is 14 residues.